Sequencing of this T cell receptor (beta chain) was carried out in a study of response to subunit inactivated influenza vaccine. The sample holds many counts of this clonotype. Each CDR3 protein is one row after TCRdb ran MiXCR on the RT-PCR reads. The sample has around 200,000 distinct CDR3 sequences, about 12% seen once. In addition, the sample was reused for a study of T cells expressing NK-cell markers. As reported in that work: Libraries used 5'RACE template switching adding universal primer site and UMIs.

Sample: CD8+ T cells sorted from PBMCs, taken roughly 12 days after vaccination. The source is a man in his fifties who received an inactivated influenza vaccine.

Here the CDR3 DNA reads TGTGCCAGCAGCTTAATGGCGGGACCGAACACCGGGGAGCTGTTTTTT. Its protein is CASSLMAGPNTGELFF. V and J are TRBV7-8 and TRBJ2-2; TRBD2 might be the D (6 bases). CDR3 length equals 16 residues. In germline, CDR1 is SGHVS, CDR2 FQNEAQ. V was cut by 2 bases and J by 0 bases, with 10 bases left in between.